Listed here are 12 T cell receptor beta chains from one sample, sequenced in a study of blood T cell repertoires in COVID-19. Profiled with immunoSEQ multiplex PCR; TCRdb holds only in-frame clones, not every one. The table lists some 380,000 clones, around 87% of them singletons, with 6.5% in the top ten. Material: peripheral blood. The receptors were gathered from a man aged 18 to 30 with active or convalescent COVID-19.

This chain links TRBV11-2 with TRBJ2-7; tentatively, D is TRBD1 (6 bases). The ends were cut back, 0 bases at V and 3 bases at J, with 9 bases in the middle. CDR1 and CDR2 from the germline V gene are SGHAT and FQNNGV. CDR3 length equals 14 residues. This CDR3 reads CASSLDRTDYEQYF. The DNA for the CDR3 is TGTGCCAGCAGCTTAGATAGGACAGACTACGAGCAGTACTTC.

This sequence joins TRBV18 and TRBJ1-1; possible D gene TRBD1, 5 bases. This CDR3 contains 16 residues. V lost 3 bases, J lost 0 bases, and 14 bases lay in between. Germline V gives CDR1 KGHSH, CDR2 LQKENI. The CDR3 spells CASSPTTDLMNTEAFF. CDR3 coding DNA: TGTGCCAGCTCACCGACGACAGATCTCATGAACACTGAAGCTTTCTTT.

A note on this clone: Sequence at one end of the junction differs from germline and may be a read error. The CDR3 DNA reads TGCGCCAGCAGCCAAGAAGTCATCGGGAATGAGCAGCTCTTC. Protein sequence: CASSQEVIGNEQLF. The chain recombines TRBV4-1 with TRBJ2-1, with D possibly TRBD2 on 5 matching bases. The CDR3 covers 14 residues. In germline, CDR1 is MGHRA, CDR2 YSYEKL.

This clone showed up just once. The gene calls are TRBV18 and TRBJ1-3; the D is unclear. Germline V gene data show CDR1 as KGHSH and CDR2 as LQKENI. CDR3 length: 13 amino acids. Trimming took 0 bases from V and 7 from J, leaving 7 bases between them. The CDR3 is CASSPPTMNTIYF. The CDR3 coding sequence is TGTGCCAGCTCACCACCGACAATGAACACCATATATTTT.

The genes are TRBV6-5 and TRBJ1-1, with 7 bases identical to TRBD1. The CDR3 sequence is 13 residues long. V dropped 6 bases and J dropped 5; count of bases not matched to a gene: 6. Germline V gene data show CDR1 as MNHEY and CDR2 as SVGAGI. CDR3 nucleotide sequence: TGTGCCAGCAGCCGGACAGGTTGGACTGAAGCTTTCTTT. Its protein product is CASSRTGWTEAFF.

V and J are TRBV29-1 and TRBJ1-1, with TRBD1 identical over 7 bases. V lost 6 bases, J lost 1 base, and 5 bases stayed unmatched. The CDR3 is 13 amino acids. Germline CDR1 and CDR2: SQVTM and ANQGSEA. For the CDR3, the DNA is TGCAGCGTCGCTGACAGGGCGAACACTGAAGCTTTCTTT. This sequence encodes CSVADRANTEAFF.

J is TRBJ2-7 and V is TRBV19; TRBD2 agrees at 11 bases. V dropped 6 bases and J dropped 5; count of bases not matched to a gene: 9. This CDR3 is 15 amino acids long. CDR1 and CDR2 (germline): LNHDA, SQIVND (reference sequence). CDR3 in amino acids: CASSLLTSGRHEQYF. In nucleotides, the CDR3 is TGTGCCAGTAGCCTCCTAACTAGCGGGAGACACGAGCAGTACTTC.

The genes are TRBV4-3 and TRBJ2-5; the match to TRBD2 covers 8 bases. The CDR3 covers 16 residues. The V segment lost 4 bases and the J segment 1 base; nucleotides outside the gene matches: 8. Germline values: CDR1 LGHNA, CDR2 YSLEER. The CDR3 loop reads CASSPGGVPFQETQYF. Written as DNA, the CDR3 is TGCGCCAGCAGCCCCGGGGGGGTGCCCTTCCAAGAGACCCAGTACTTC.

The genes are TRBV19 and TRBJ1-2, with unresolved D. The germline V and J ends were trimmed by 1 base and 0 bases, with 9 bases remaining between them. The CDR3 is 15 amino acids. Germline lookup yields CDR1 LNHDA and CDR2 SQIVND (reference sequence). Here the CDR3 DNA reads TGTGCCAGTAGTATAGCTACCCGATCTAACTATGGCTACACCTTC. It yields the protein CASSIATRSNYGYTF.

This chain links TRBV28 with TRBJ2-1, with 12 bases fitting TRBD2. Germline lookup yields CDR1 MDHEN and CDR2 SYDVKM. The length of the CDR3 is 16 residues. With V trimmed by 5 bases and J by 4 bases, 6 bases remained unmatched. The CDR3 DNA reads as TGTGCCAGCAGTGTACAACTAGCGGGAGGATACAATGAGCAGTTCTTC. As protein: CASSVQLAGGYNEQFF.

V and J are TRBV7-2 and TRBJ2-7; 11 bases fit TRBD2. The germline V gene encodes CDR1 SGHTA and CDR2 FQGNSA. The CDR3 contains 15 residues. Trimming removed 2 bases from V and 4 bases from J; junction bases left unmatched: 4. CDR3 sequence: CASSLTSGGLYEQYF. Written as DNA, the CDR3 is TGTGCCAGCAGCTTAACTAGCGGGGGCCTATACGAGCAGTACTTC.

In this sample, this clone turned up once. CDR3 in DNA: TGCAGCGTTGCCCCGTTGACAGGGTTCGGGATGAACACTGAAGCTTTCTTT. Protein: CSVAPLTGFGMNTEAFF. The rearrangement links TRBV29-1 to TRBJ1-1; TRBD1 aligns across 7 bases. V lost 4 bases to trimming and J lost 0 bases; unmatched junction nucleotides: 14. CDR3 size: 17 residues. Per germline, CDR1 SQVTM and CDR2 ANQGSEA.